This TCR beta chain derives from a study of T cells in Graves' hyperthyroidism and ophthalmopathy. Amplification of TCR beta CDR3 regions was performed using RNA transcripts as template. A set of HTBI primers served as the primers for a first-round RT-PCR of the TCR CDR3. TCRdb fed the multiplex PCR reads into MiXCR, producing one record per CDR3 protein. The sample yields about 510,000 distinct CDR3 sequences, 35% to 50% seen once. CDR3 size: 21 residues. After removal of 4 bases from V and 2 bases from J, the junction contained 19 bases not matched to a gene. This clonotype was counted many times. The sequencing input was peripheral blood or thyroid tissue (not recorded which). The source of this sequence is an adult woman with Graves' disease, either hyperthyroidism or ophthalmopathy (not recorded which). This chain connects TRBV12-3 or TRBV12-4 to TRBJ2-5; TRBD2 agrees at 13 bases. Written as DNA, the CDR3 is TGTGCCAGCAGTTGGAGGGCAACTAGCGGGAGGGCCGGGGAGAAACAAGAGACCCAGTACTTC. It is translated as CASSWRATSGRAGEKQETQYF.